This T cell receptor beta chain was obtained from a study of Ad26.COV2.S vaccination and SARS-CoV-2 variants. Regarding the study as a whole: Reports say spike-specific CD8+ and CD4+ T cell responses covered substantial breadth after vaccination.

V was pared by 7 bases and J by 7 bases, with 9 bases of the junction left unmatched. The CDR3 covers 14 residues. CDR1 is MNHEY, CDR2 SVGAGI, per germline. On this clone: The antigen remains undetermined.

Assay: immunoSEQ multiplex PCR; the TCRdb copy retains only in-frame clones and omits some. This table has more than 300,000 clones, 70% to 90% appearing once. Sample treatment: around 19 received Ad26.COV2.S at low or high dose, single or two shots; about 5 received placebo; per-sample allocation not given. Sampling occurred on day 63 after the first vaccine or placebo injection. The rearrangement links TRBV6-5 to TRBJ2-1, with TRBD1 identical over 8 bases. This TCR was sampled from a person aged 18-60 years who received the Ad26.COV2.S COVID-19 vaccine or a placebo. This material consisted of peripheral blood, taken in a trial of Ad26.COV2.S vaccine versus placebo. The CDR3 nucleotides are TGTGCCAGCATTCAGGGGGCTCCCGAGAATGAGCAGTTCTTC. This encodes CASIQGAPENEQFF.